The entry below describes one T cell receptor (beta chain). The data are from a study of OX40 agonist ivuxolimab in advanced cancers. Overall study: Ivuxolimab, an antibody that agonizes OX40 (CD134), was administered to the patients. Antecedent anti-PD-1, anti-PD-L1 or anti-CTLA-4 therapy was permissible, with 40% having received some.

The CDR3 has 13 residues. From germline, CDR1 is SGHVS and CDR2 FNYEAQ. The data were produced by immunoSEQ multiplex PCR, yet TCRdb's version contains in-frame clones alone and is incomplete. The sample lists about 71,000 clones; more than 80% were seen once. The starting material was CD4+ or CD8+ T cells sorted from blood, obtained in a trial of the OX40 agonist ivuxolimab. This receptor was identified in an adult with an advanced solid tumor such as melanoma, head and neck, liver or kidney cancer. V usage is TRBV7-6 and J usage is TRBJ2-5; D gene uncertain. The J call is uncertain, as TRBJ2-7 better fits the DNA end. The CDR3 protein is CASSLAKHSEQYF. The CDR3 bases are TGTGCCAGCAGCTTAGCTAAACATTCCGAGCAGTACTTC.